The 28 T cell receptor beta chains in this list originate from one sample, sequenced in a study of blood T cells in healthy people across ages. Primers used in a second PCR of roughly 6 to 11 cycles were a sample-barcoded 5' primer and a J-beta primer mix. TCRdb called the 5' RACE reads again in MiXCR, with one record for every CDR3 protein. The repertoire includes approximately 1.5 million distinct CDR3 sequences, about 31% of them detected once, and about 11% sits in the top ten. Sequenced: blood. The receptors shown here come from a woman between 25 and 40 years old in good health.

V gene TRBV14 combines with J gene TRBJ2-2, with a weak D call TRBD1 (6 bases). Per germline, CDR1 SGHDN and CDR2 FVKESK. V shed 4 bases and J shed 2 bases, with 14 bases lying between them. The CDR3 is 16 residues long. The CDR3 bases are TGTGCCAGCAGCCGCACAGGGTCCCCAAACACCGGGGAGCTGTTTTTT. Protein: CASSRTGSPNTGELFF. The variable domain in full, completed from reference TRBV14 and TRBJ2-2, reads EAGVTQFPSHSVIEKGQTVTLRCDPISGHDNLYWYRRVMGKEIKFLLHFVKESKQDESGMPNNRFLAERTGGTYSTLKVQPAELEDSGVYFCASSRTGSPNTGELFFGEGSRLTVL.

This chain connects TRBV11-2 to TRBJ2-3; 8 bases fit TRBD2. Germline-derived CDR1 and CDR2 are SGHAT and FQNNGV. The CDR3 has 20 amino acids. The trim removed 1 base at V and 4 bases at J, leaving 19 bases unmatched. The CDR3: CASSLGISGTSPETADTQYF. DNA for the CDR3: TGTGCCAGCAGCTTAGGAATTAGCGGGACCTCTCCCGAAACCGCAGATACGCAGTATTTT.

This clonotype was detected only a few times. This chain links TRBV28 with TRBJ1-2; D is unclear. Germline loops: CDR1 MDHEN, CDR2 SYDVKM. Trimming left V 7 bases short and J 3 bases short, with 21 bases between. The CDR3 runs to 16 residues. The CDR3 DNA sequence: TGTGCCAGCACCCGAAGGTCGGGCCCGAAGCACTATGGCTACACCTTC. It codes for CASTRRSGPKHYGYTF.

The rearrangement joins TRBV5-1 to TRBJ2-7, with D uncertain. Per the germline V gene, CDR1 is SGHRS and CDR2 is YFSETQ. The CDR3 extends over 14 amino acids. Trimming removed 5 bases at V and 6 bases at J, with 18 bases between. CDR3: CASRSQATTCEQYF. CDR3 nucleotides: TGCGCCAGCAGGAGCCAGGCGACAACCTGCGAGCAGTACTTC.

This clonotype appeared a few times. The chain recombines TRBV15 with TRBJ2-3, with a weak D call TRBD1 (6 bases). The CDR3 covers 15 residues. Germline loops: CDR1 LNHNV, CDR2 YYDKDF (reference sequence). V was cut by 5 bases and J by 0 bases, with 12 bases left in between. The CDR3 region has the DNA TGTGCCACCAGCCCGGACAGAACTAGCACAGATACGCAGTATTTT. Its translation: CATSPDRTSTDTQYF.

The chain links TRBV2 to TRBJ2-7, with 10 positions matching TRBD1. The CDR3 consists of 15 residues. V shed 5 bases, J shed 2 bases, and the junction held 6 bases outside the gene matches. Per germline, CDR1 SNHLY and CDR2 FYNNEI. CDR3 protein: CASSTQGQGPYEQYF. In DNA form, the CDR3 reads TGTGCCAGCAGTACCCAGGGACAGGGGCCCTACGAGCAGTACTTC.

This rearrangement joins TRBV7-9 to TRBJ2-1; D unclear. The DNA end lines up better with TRBJ2-7; the J call may be wrong. The germline gives CDR1 SEHNR, CDR2 FQNEAQ (reference sequence). The CDR3 has 15 residues. The CDR3 region is CASSPQISSYNEQYF. CDR3 nucleotide sequence: TGTGCCAGCAGCCCACAGATCAGCTCCTACAATGAGCAGTACTTC.

On this clonotype itself: A single base separates this from a much larger clone, so it may be a read error. The CDR3 protein is CSGGQGDGQYF. Here the CDR3 DNA reads TGCAGCGGCGGACAGGGAGACGGGCAGTACTTC. J is TRBJ2-7 and V is TRBV29-1, with 8 bases lining up with TRBD1. Germline trimming cut 7 bases from V and 9 bases from J; bases unmatched to any gene: 8. The CDR3 has 11 residues. CDR1 SQVTM and CDR2 ANQGSEA come from the germline V gene.

This chain connects TRBV29-1 to TRBJ1-2; D gene unclear. Looked up from germline, CDR1 is SQVTM and CDR2 is ANQGSEA. This CDR3 has 11 residues. V lost 8 bases and J lost 2, with 9 bases in between. CDR3 region: CSLPFNYGYTF. Written as DNA, the CDR3 is TGCAGCCTTCCTTTCAACTATGGCTACACCTTC.

The V and J genes are TRBV30 and TRBJ1-5; no firm D call. Per the germline V gene, CDR1 is GTSNPN and CDR2 is SVGIG (reference sequence). V lost 1 base and J lost 0, with 13 bases in between. There are 16 residues in the CDR3. The CDR3 is CAWSELAAFSNQPQHF. The DNA for the CDR3 is TGTGCCTGGAGTGAGTTGGCAGCCTTTAGCAATCAGCCCCAGCATTTT.

The rearrangement joins TRBV6-5 to TRBJ2-1; no definite D call. The CDR3 consists of 17 residues. Germline V lookup: CDR1 MNHEY, CDR2 SVGAGI. V lost 2 bases to trimming and J lost 7 bases, with 21 bases between them. The CDR3 sequence: CASSYIGSRGTENEQFF. The CDR3 DNA follows: TGTGCCAGCAGTTACATAGGGTCGCGCGGAACCGAGAATGAGCAGTTCTTC.

This clonotype has ten or more counts. The J gene is TRBJ2-7, the V gene TRBV12-3 or TRBV12-4; 10 nucleotides align to TRBD2. V lost 6 bases and J lost 3; bases outside the gene matches: 5. CDR3 length equals 14 residues. This chain's CDR3 is CASSFASGGYEQYF. CDR3 nucleotide sequence: TGTGCCAGCAGCTTTGCTAGCGGGGGCTACGAGCAGTACTTC.

V gene TRBV7-9 combines with J gene TRBJ1-4, with 7 bases aligning to TRBD1. Trimming took 4 bases from V and 5 from J; bases not matched to a gene: 7. CDR1 is SEHNR and CDR2 is FQNEAQ in the germline V gene (reference sequence). This CDR3 is built from 15 residues. CDR3 residues: CASSYPGTANEKLFF. The CDR3 nucleotides read TGTGCCAGCAGCTATCCCGGGACAGCAAATGAAAAACTGTTTTTT.

V and J are TRBV20-1 and TRBJ2-1; tentative D call: TRBD2 (5 bases). CDR1 and CDR2 (germline): DFQATT, SNEGSKA (reference sequence). This CDR3 spans 12 amino acids. The V gene lost 6 bases and the J gene lost 6 bases, with 12 bases spanning the gap. CDR3 region: CSAPRTPNEQFF. The CDR3 DNA follows: TGCAGTGCCCCTCGGACTCCCAATGAGCAGTTCTTC.

Ten or more counts support this clonotype. The rearrangement links TRBV4-1 to TRBJ1-1; TRBD1 agrees at 8 bases. Germline-derived CDR1 and CDR2 are MGHRA and YSYEKL. This CDR3 is 14 amino acids long. V shed 4 bases, J shed 1 base, and the junction held 2 bases outside the gene matches. CDR3 nucleotide sequence: TGCGCCAGCAGCCCGGGACAGGCGAACACTGAAGCTTTCTTT. Protein sequence: CASSPGQANTEAFF.

This clonotype was seen ten or more times. The chain recombines TRBV11-2 with TRBJ2-3; 7 bases line up with TRBD1. This CDR3 has 12 amino acids. V gave up 4 bases and J gave up 5 bases; unmatched junction bases: 0. Germline V gene sequence: CDR1 SGHAT, CDR2 FQNNGV. CDR3 region: CASSYRGDTQYF. The CDR3 nucleotides are TGTGCCAGCAGCTACAGGGGAGATACGCAGTATTTT.

This clonotype was counted ten times or more. At one end, the junction sequence differs from germline, possibly due to a read error. The V call is TRBV2, the J call TRBJ2-7; D may match TRBD1 or TRBD2 (5 bases each). Germline CDR1 is SNHLY and CDR2 is FYNNEI. This CDR3 contains 13 residues. Here the CDR3 reads CASSEGLGYEQYF. The CDR3 DNA reads as TGCGCCAGCAGTGAGGGGTTGGGCTACGAGCAGTACTTC.

This clonotype was counted only a few times. The V and J genes are TRBV30 and TRBJ2-1, with 7 bases lining up with TRBD1. V lost 0 bases to trimming and J lost 3 bases; unmatched junction nucleotides: 5. The CDR3 runs to 15 residues. CDR1 is GTSNPN, CDR2 SVGIG, per germline (reference sequence). DNA for the CDR3: TGTGCCTGGAGTGTGATCGGGACAGTCTACAATGAGCAGTTCTTC. It translates to CAWSVIGTVYNEQFF.

In this sample, this clonotype turned up a few times. V is TRBV9 and J is TRBJ2-3, with 8 bases identical to TRBD2. Trimming took 0 bases from V and 3 from J; bases not matched to a gene: 6. Germline V CDR1 and CDR2: SGDLS, YYNGEE. This CDR3 is built from 16 residues. The CDR3 DNA sequence: TGTGCCAGCAGCGTAGTTCAAGCGGGAGCAACAGATACGCAGTATTTT. Protein: CASSVVQAGATDTQYF.

In regard to this clonotype: Compared with germline, one end of the junction differs, possibly owing to a read error. V and J are TRBV11-2 and TRBJ1-4; tentatively, D is TRBD1 (6 bases). The CDR3 runs 13 residues. The germline gives CDR1 SGHAT, CDR2 FQNNGV. The CDR3 protein is CASNLGQLEKLFF. For the CDR3, the DNA is TGTGCCAGCAACTTAGGACAGCTAGAAAAACTGTTTTTT.

In this sample, this clonotype turned up a few times. The chain has TRBV19 and TRBJ2-6, with D hard to call. Germline CDR1 and CDR2: LNHDA and SQIVND (reference sequence). V lost 6 bases to trimming and J lost 0 bases, with 9 bases between them. The CDR3 runs 15 residues. The CDR3 region is CASSPRHSGANVLTF. CDR3 DNA: TGTGCCAGTAGCCCGCGCCACTCTGGGGCCAACGTCCTGACTTTC.

The V gene is TRBV28, the J gene TRBJ1-1, with D unclear. V lost 10 bases, J lost 3 bases, and 15 bases lay in between. Germline V lookup: CDR1 MDHEN, CDR2 SYDVKM. This CDR3 is 13 amino acids long. The CDR3 is CATQAVWDTEAFF. Here the CDR3 DNA reads TGTGCCACCCAGGCAGTTTGGGACACTGAAGCTTTCTTT.

The rearrangement uses TRBV20-1 and TRBJ2-1; 14 nucleotides agree with TRBD2. The J call may be wrong; the DNA end is better matched by TRBJ2-7. The CDR3 totals 14 residues. Germline values: CDR1 DFQATT, CDR2 SNEGSKA (reference sequence). The CDR3 reads CSAPGLAGGRKQYF. CDR3 nucleotides: TGCAGTGCTCCCGGACTAGCGGGAGGTCGTAAGCAGTACTTC.

This clonotype was seen a handful of times. The chain links TRBV5-5 to TRBJ2-5, with a tentative D call TRBD1 (7 bases). This CDR3 is 16 amino acids long. The V gene's germline CDR1 is SGHKS and CDR2 YYEKEE (reference sequence). V was cut by 4 bases and J by 3 bases, with 19 bases left in between. CDR3 residues: CASSGTDRAGKETQYF. The DNA for the CDR3 is TGTGCCAGCAGCGGGACCGACAGGGCGGGGAAAGAGACCCAGTACTTC. The variable domain in full, completed from reference TRBV5-5 and TRBJ2-5, reads DAGVTQSPTHLIKTRGQQVTLRCSPISGHKSVSWYQQVLGQGPQFIFQYYEKEERGRGNFPDRFSARQFPNYSSELNVNALLLGDSALYLCASSGTDRAGKETQYFGPGTRLLVL.

The chain recombines TRBV11-2 with TRBJ1-2; 7 bases agree with TRBD1. The germline CDR1 and CDR2 sequences are SGHAT and FQNNGV. J lost 6 bases, V lost 1 base, and 5 bases had no gene match. CDR3 length equals 14 residues. For the CDR3, the DNA is TGTGCCAGCAGCTTAGGACAGGGTCATCATGGCTACACCTTC. It translates to CASSLGQGHHGYTF.

This rearrangement joins TRBV3-1 to TRBJ2-7; unclear D gene. This CDR3 is built from 14 residues. In germline, CDR1 is LGHDT, CDR2 YNNKEL (reference sequence). Trimming shortened V by 4 bases and J by 4 bases, and 14 bases separated the two germline ends. The CDR3 DNA follows: TGTGCCAGCAGCCCCAGGCCCGGAGTATACGAGCAGTACTTC. It translates to CASSPRPGVYEQYF.

CDR3 in amino acids: CASSAVTGLYSYEQYF. The CDR3 DNA is TGTGCCAGCAGTGCCGTGACAGGGCTATACTCCTACGAGCAGTACTTC. The chain recombines TRBV28 with TRBJ2-7, with 7 bases lining up with TRBD1. V trimming: 5 bases; J trimming: 0 bases; junction bases outside the gene matches: 10. The germline gives CDR1 MDHEN, CDR2 SYDVKM. The CDR3 has 16 amino acids.

The chain employs TRBV18 and TRBJ2-3; 8 bases align to TRBD2. The V segment lost 3 bases and the J segment 4 bases; nucleotides outside the gene matches: 6. Germline V gene data show CDR1 as KGHSH and CDR2 as LQKENI. CDR3 length: 15 amino acids. The CDR3 nucleotides are TGTGCCAGCTCACCTAGCGGGATTGGCGCAGATACGCAGTATTTT. This sequence encodes CASSPSGIGADTQYF.